The source of this T cell receptor beta chain is a study of blood T cells in healthy people across ages. Trimming removed 0 bases from V and 4 bases from J, with 22 bases in between. Germline-derived CDR1 and CDR2 are SGHRS and YFSETQ. The CDR3 has 18 residues. With a J-beta primer mix and a sample-barcoded 5' primer, a second PCR ran about 7 to 12 cycles. TCRdb passed the 5' RACE reads through MiXCR, listing each CDR3 protein once. The table has about 1.1 million distinct CDR3 sequences, 35% to 40% seen once. This clonotype has a handful of counts. This clonotype was sampled from a man between 18 and 29 years old in good health. V is TRBV5-1 and J is TRBJ1-2; the D is unclear. Sequencing was done on a sample of blood. In DNA, the CDR3 is TGCGCCAGCAGCTTGGAAGTGGAGGCCAAAGCCTCAACCTATGGCTACACCTTC. Its protein is CASSLEVEAKASTYGYTF.